This is a list of T cell receptor beta chains from one sample in a study of blood T cell repertoires in COVID-19. Profiling relied on immunoSEQ multiplex PCR, and the TCRdb table lists in-frame clones only, not all of them. The sample contains under 550,000 clones, roughly 89% of which appear only once. Sequenced: peripheral blood. Receptor source: a man aged 18 to 29 with COVID-19, enrolled during active disease. CDR3s include the opening cysteine and the closing phenylalanine or tryptophan. The order of the fields is D gene, clone size, V gene, J gene, CDR3 DNA, CDR3 protein. The D gene is left open where the match is weak. Not all rows give a size; the values are once, few, many and, for expanded clones, a class.

TRBD1	NA	TRBV5-4	TRBJ1-4	TGTGCCAGCAGCTGGGACAGGGCAACTAATGAAAAACTGTTTTTT	CASSWDRATNEKLFF
TRBD1	NA	TRBV5-1	TRBJ1-1	TGCGCCAGCAGCACCAGGACAGGCGACACTGAAGCTTTCTTT	CASSTRTGDTEAFF
TRBD2	once	TRBV7-8	TRBJ2-7	TGTGCCAGCAGCCCCCGGGCTAGCGGGGGCTACGAGCAGTACTTC	CASSPRASGGYEQYF
TRBD2	NA	TRBV18	TRBJ2-7	TGTGCCAGCTCACCAGGACTAGCGAGCTCCTACGAGCAGTACTTC	CASSPGLASSYEQYF
NA	NA	TRBV6-1	TRBJ1-1	TGTGCCAGCAGTGAAGTTGGGGTAGCGGACACTGAAGCTTTCTTT	CASSEVGVADTEAFF
NA	NA	TRBV3-1/TRBV3-2	TRBJ1-5	TGTGCCAGCAGCCATGACAGTAATCAGCCCCAGCATTTT	CASSHDSNQPQHF
NA	NA	TRBV20-1	TRBJ2-7	TGCAGTGCTAGTGAGGACTTAAGCCCTTACGAGCAGTACTTC	CSASEDLSPYEQYF
TRBD2	once	TRBV7-9	TRBJ2-7	TGTGCCAGCAGCCCCCTAGCGGGGGTCTCCTACGAGCAGTACTTC	CASSPLAGVSYEQYF
TRBD1	NA	TRBV27	TRBJ2-7	TGTGCCAGCAGCCAAAATATCGGGACAGAAGATACCTACGAGCAGTACTTC	CASSQNIGTEDTYEQYF
TRBD1	NA	TRBV28	TRBJ1-1	TGTGCCAGCAGTTCGTTTACAGGGGGTAACACTGAAGCTTTCTTT	CASSSFTGGNTEAFF
NA	NA	TRBV4-1	TRBJ1-4	TGCGCCAGCAGCCAAGAGGGAACAGGGCCTAATGAAAAACTGTTTTTT	CASSQEGTGPNEKLFF
TRBD1	NA	TRBV28	TRBJ1-2	TGTGCCAGCAGTTCCACCGGGACAGGGGGCTCTGGCTACACCTTC	CASSSTGTGGSGYTF
TRBD1	once	TRBV6-1	TRBJ2-7	TGTGCCAGCAGTGAGGGGACAGGGTCTCACGAGCAGTACTTC	CASSEGTGSHEQYF
NA	NA	TRBV28	TRBJ1-6	TGTGCCAGCAGCCGCACATCGGGTACCGATTCACCCCTCCACTTT	CASSRTSGTDSPLHF
NA	NA	TRBV5-6	TRBJ2-3	TGTGCCAGCAGCGCCCTGGGGGAGGCAGATACGCAGTATTTT	CASSALGEADTQYF
NA	NA	TRBV2	TRBJ1-5	TGTGCCAGCAGTATAGGTCTTCTTCAGGGTAATTTTGGCAATCAGCCCCAGCATTTT	CASSIGLLQGNFGNQPQHF
NA	few	TRBV7-9	TRBJ2-1	TGTGCCAGCAGCTTAGTCCTAGCGAGCGATGAGCAGTTCTTC	CASSLVLASDEQFF
NA	once	TRBV7-9	TRBJ2-1	TGTGCCAGCAGCTTGACTCGGGAGCAGTTCTTC	CASSLTREQFF
NA	NA	TRBV5-1	TRBJ2-3	TGCGCCAGCAGCTTGGGAGCCCCAACAGATACGCAGTATTTT	CASSLGAPTDTQYF
NA	NA	TRBV3-1/TRBV3-2	TRBJ2-3	TGTGCCAGCAGCCAAGAGGGAAGCGGGTCGGATACGCAGTATTTT	CASSQEGSGSDTQYF
TRBD1	NA	TRBV29-1	TRBJ1-2	TGCAGCGCGAGGACAGGGCGACGAACGAGTAACTATGGCTACACCTTC	CSARTGRRTSNYGYTF
NA	NA	TRBV5-1	TRBJ1-3	TGCGCCAGCAGCTTGGCATTCAGCTCTGGAAACACCATATATTTT	CASSLAFSSGNTIYF
NA	NA	TRBV28	TRBJ2-1	TGTGCCAGCAGGCTCGAGTCAGGAATCCGAACATACAATGAGCAGTTCTTC	CASRLESGIRTYNEQFF
TRBD1	NA	TRBV4-1	TRBJ1-1	TGCGCCAGCAGCCAAGGGACAGGGAGGACTGAAGCTTTCTTT	CASSQGTGRTEAFF
NA	NA	TRBV19	TRBJ1-1	TGTGCCAGTAGTATCGGACAGATAGTTGAAGCTTTCTTT	CASSIGQIVEAFF
NA	NA	TRBV12-3/TRBV12-4	TRBJ2-3	TGTGCCAGCAGTTTACAGGGCACCGATACGCAGTATTTT	CASSLQGTDTQYF
NA	NA	TRBV5-1	TRBJ1-1	TGCGCCAGCAGCGGGGACCTACAGGGTGTGGCTGAAGCTTTCTTT	CASSGDLQGVAEAFF
NA	NA	TRBV4-1	TRBJ2-5	TGCGCCAGCAGCCAAGTTAACGGAGAGACCCAGTACTTC	CASSQVNGETQYF
NA	NA	TRBV2	TRBJ2-7	TGTGCCAGCGTTAGGGACAAATCATATTCCTCCTACGAGCAGTACTTC	CASVRDKSYSSYEQYF
TRBD1	NA	TRBV30	TRBJ1-1	TGTGCCTGGAGTTCGGGACAGATGAACACTGAAGCTTTCTTT	CAWSSGQMNTEAFF
NA	NA	TRBV30	TRBJ1-2	TGTGCCTGGAGACTACCGGGGGTGGACTATGGCTACACCTTC	CAWRLPGVDYGYTF
TRBD2	few	TRBV28	TRBJ2-1	TGTGCCAGCAGTTGGGGGACTAGCGGTGAGCAGTTCTTC	CASSWGTSGEQFF
NA	NA	TRBV7-9	TRBJ1-4	TGTGCCAGCAGCGCGGGAGACTCCAATGAAAAACTGTTTTTT	CASSAGDSNEKLFF